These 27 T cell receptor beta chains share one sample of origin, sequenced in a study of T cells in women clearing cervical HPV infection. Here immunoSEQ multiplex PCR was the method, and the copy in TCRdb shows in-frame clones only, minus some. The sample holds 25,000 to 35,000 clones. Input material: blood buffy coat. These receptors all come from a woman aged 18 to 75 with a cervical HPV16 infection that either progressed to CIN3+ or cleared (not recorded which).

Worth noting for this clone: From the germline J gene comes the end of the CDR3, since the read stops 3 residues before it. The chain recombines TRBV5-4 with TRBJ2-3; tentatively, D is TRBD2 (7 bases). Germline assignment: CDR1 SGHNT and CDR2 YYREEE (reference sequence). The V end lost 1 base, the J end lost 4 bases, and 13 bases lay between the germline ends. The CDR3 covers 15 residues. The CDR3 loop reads CASSLWAGAADTQYF. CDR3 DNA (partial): TGTGCCAGCAGCTTGTGGGCGGGGGCGGCAGATACG.

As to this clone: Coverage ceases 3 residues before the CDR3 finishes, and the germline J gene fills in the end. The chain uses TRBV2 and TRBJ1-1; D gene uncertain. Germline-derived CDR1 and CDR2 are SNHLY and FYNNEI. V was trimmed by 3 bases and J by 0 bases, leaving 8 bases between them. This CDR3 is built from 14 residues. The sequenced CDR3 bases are TGTGCCAGCAGTGAGGGCCCGATGAACACTGAA. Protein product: CASSEGPMNTE. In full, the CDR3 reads CASSEGPMNTEAFF.

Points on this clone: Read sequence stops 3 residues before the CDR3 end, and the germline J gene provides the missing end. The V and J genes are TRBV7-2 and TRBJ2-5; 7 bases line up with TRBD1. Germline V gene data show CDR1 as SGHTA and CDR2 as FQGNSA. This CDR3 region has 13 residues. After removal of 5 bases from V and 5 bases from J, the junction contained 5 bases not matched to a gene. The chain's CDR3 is CASSPGQRETQYF. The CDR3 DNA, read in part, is TGTGCCAGCAGCCCGGGACAGCGGGAGACC.

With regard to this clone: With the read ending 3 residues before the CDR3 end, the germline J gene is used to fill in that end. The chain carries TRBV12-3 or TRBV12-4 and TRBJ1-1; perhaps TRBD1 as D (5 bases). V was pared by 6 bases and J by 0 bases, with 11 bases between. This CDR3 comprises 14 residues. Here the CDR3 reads CASSVDMLNTEAFF. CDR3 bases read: TGTGCCAGCAGCGTGGACATGCTGAACACTGAA.

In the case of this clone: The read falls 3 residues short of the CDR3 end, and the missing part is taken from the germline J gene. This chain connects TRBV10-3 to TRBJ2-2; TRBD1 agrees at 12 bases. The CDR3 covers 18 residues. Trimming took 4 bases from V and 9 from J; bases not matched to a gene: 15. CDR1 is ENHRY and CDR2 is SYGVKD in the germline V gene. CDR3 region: CAISGPGTGGVALRELFF. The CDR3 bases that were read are TGTGCCATCAGTGGCCCCGGGACAGGGGGCGTCGCACTGCGGGAG.

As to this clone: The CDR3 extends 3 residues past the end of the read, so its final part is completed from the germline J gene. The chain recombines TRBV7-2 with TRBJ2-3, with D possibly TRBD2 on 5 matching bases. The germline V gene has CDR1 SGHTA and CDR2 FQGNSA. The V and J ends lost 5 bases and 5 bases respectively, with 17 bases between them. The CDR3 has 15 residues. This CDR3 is CASSQQVGLVDTQYF. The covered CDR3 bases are TGTGCCAGCAGCCAACAAGTCGGACTCGTAGATACG.

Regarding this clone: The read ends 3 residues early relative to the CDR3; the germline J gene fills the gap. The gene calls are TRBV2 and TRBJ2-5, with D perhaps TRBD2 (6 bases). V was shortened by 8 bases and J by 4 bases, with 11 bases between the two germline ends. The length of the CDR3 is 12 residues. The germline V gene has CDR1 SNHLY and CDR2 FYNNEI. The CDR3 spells CASSRGGETQYF. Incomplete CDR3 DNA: TGTGCCAGCTCGAGGGGAGGAGAGACC. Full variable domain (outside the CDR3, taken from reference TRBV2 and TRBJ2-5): EPEVTQTPSHQVTQMGQEVILRCVPISNHLYFYWYRQILGQKVEFLVSFYNNEISEKSEIFDDQFSVERPDGSNFTLKIRSTKLEDSAMYFCASSRGGETQYFGPGTRLLVL.

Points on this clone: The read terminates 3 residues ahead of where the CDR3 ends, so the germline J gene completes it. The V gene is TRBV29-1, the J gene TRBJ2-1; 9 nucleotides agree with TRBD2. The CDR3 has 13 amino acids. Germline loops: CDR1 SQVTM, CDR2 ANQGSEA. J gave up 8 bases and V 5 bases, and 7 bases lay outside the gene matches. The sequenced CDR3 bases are TGCAGCGTTCGGCGGGGGGGCCCCTATGAG. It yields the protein CSVRRGGPYE. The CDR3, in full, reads CSVRRGGPYEQFF.

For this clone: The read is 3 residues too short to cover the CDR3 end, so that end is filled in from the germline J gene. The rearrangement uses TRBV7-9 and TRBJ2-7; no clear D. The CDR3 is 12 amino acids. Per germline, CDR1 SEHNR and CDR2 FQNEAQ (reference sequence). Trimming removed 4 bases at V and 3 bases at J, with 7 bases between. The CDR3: CASSYHNYEQYF. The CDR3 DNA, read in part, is TGTGCCAGCAGCTACCACAACTACGAG.

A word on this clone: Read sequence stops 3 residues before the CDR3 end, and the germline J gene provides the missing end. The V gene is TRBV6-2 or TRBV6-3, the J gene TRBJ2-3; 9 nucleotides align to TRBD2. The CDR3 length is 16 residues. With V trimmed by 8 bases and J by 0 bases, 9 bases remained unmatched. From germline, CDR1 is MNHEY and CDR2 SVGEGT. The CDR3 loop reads CASRDLAGASTDTQYF. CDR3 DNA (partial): TGTGCCAGCCGGGACTTAGCGGGAGCTAGCACAGATACG.

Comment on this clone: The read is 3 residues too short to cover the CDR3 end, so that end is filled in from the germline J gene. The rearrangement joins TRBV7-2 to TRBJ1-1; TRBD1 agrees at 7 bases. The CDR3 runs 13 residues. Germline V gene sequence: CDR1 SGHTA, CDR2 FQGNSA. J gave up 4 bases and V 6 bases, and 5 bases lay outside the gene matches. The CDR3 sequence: CASSRQGSTEAFF. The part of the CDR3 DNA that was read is TGTGCCAGCAGTCGACAGGGTAGCACTGAA.

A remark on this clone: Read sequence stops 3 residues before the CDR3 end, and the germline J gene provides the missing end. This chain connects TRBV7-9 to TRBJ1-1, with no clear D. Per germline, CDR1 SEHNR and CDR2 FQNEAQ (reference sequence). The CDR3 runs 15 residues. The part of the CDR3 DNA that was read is TGTGCCAGCAGCTTCAGGACTAGCGACAAAGAGACA. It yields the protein CASSFRTSDKET. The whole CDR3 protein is CASSFRTSDKETAFF.

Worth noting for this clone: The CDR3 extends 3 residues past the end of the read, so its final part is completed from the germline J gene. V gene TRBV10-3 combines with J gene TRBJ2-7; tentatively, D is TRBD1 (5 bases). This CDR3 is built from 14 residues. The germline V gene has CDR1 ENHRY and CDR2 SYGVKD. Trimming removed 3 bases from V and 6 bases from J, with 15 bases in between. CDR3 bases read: TGTGCCATCAGTGACACCCTCGACAGAACCGAG. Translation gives CAISDTLDRTE. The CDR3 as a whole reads CAISDTLDRTEQYF.

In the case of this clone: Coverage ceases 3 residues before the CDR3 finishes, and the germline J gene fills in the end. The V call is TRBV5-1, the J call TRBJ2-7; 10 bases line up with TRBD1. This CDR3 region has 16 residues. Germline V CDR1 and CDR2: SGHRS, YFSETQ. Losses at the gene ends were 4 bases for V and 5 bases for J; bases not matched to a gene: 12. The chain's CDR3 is CASSRRPGQGKDEQYF. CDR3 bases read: TGCGCCAGCAGCCGCCGGCCGGGACAGGGGAAAGACGAG. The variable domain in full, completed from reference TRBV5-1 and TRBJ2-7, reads KAGVTQTPRYLIKTRGQQVTLSCSPISGHRSVSWYQQTPGQGLQFLFEYFSETQRNKGNFPGRFSGRQFSNSRSEMNVSTLELGDSALYLCASSRRPGQGKDEQYFGPGTRLTVT.

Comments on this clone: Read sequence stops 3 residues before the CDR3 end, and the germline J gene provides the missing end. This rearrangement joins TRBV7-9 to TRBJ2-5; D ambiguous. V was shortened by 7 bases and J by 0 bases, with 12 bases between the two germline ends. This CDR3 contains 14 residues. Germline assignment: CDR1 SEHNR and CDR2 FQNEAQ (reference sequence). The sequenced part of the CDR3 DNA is TGTGCCAGCACTAACAGTATGTACCAAGAGACC. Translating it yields CASTNSMYQET. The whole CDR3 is CASTNSMYQETQYF. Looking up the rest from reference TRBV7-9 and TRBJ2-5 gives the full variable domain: DTGVSQNPRHKITKRGQNVTFRCDPISEHNRLYWYRQTLGQGPEFLTYFQNEAQLEKSRLLSDRFSAERPKGSFSTLEIQRTEQGDSAMYLCASTNSMYQETQYFGPGTRLLVL.

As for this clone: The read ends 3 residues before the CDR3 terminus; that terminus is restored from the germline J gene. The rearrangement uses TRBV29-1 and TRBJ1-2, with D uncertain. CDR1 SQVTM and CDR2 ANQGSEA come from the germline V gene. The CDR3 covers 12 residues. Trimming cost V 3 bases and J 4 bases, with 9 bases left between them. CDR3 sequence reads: CSVDPRGYGYTF. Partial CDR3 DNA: TGCAGCGTTGATCCCCGAGGCTATGGC.

Here the CDR3 reads CSASQTGGWTGELFF. Partial CDR3 DNA: TGCAGTGCATCACAGACAGGGGGTTGGACCGGGGAG. J is TRBJ2-2 and V is TRBV20-1; 9 nucleotides match TRBD1. The missing CDR3 end, 3 residues past where the read stops, is filled in from the germline J gene. CDR3 length: 15 amino acids. Trimming took 6 bases from V and 5 from J; bases not matched to a gene: 10. Germline-derived CDR1 and CDR2 are DFQATT and SNEGSKA (reference sequence).

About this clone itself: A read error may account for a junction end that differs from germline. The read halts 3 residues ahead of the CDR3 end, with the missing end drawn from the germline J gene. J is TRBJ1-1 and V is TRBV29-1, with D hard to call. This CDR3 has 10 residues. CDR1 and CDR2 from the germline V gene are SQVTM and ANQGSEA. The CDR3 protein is CSVEVVGAFF. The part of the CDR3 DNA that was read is TGCAGCGTGGAAGTTGTAGGG.

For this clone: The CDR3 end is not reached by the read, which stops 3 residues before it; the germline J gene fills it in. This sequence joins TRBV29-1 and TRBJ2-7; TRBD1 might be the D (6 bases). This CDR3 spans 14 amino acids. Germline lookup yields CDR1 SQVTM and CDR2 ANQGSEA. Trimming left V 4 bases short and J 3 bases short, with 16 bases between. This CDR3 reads CSVGGWDTHYEQYF. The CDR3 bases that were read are TGCAGCGTTGGGGGATGGGACACCCACTACGAG.

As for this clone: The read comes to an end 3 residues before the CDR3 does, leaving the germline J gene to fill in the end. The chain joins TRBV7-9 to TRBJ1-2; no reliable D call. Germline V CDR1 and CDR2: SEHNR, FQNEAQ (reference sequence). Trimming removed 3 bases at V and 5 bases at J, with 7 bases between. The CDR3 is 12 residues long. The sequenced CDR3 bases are TGTGCCAGCAGCTTTTGGCGGTATGGC. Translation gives CASSFWRYG. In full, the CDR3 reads CASSFWRYGYTF.

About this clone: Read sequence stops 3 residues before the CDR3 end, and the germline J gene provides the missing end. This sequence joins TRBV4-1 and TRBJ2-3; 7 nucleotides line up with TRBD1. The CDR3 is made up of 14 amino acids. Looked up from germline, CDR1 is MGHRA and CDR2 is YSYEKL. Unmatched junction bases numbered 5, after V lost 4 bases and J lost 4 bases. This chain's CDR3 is CASSPGQESDTQYF. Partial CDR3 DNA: TGCGCCAGCAGCCCAGGACAGGAATCAGATACG.

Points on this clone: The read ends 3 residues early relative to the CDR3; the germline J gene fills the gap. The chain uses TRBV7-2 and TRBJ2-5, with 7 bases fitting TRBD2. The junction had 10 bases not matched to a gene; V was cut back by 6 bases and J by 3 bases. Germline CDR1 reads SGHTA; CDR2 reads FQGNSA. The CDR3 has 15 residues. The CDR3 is CASRNTPGGKETQYF. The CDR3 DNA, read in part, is TGTGCCAGCAGAAATACCCCGGGGGGTAAAGAGACC.

The CDR3 bases that were read are TGTGCCTGGAGTGTTACGGGGTATGGC. Translated: CAWSVTGYG. The full CDR3 protein is CAWSVTGYGYTF. V gene TRBV30 combines with J gene TRBJ1-2; D is undetermined. The read is 3 residues too short to cover the CDR3 end, so that end is filled in from the germline J gene. Germline lookup yields CDR1 GTSNPN and CDR2 SVGIG (reference sequence). The CDR3 totals 12 residues. The V end lost 0 bases, the J end lost 5 bases, and 7 bases lay between the germline ends.

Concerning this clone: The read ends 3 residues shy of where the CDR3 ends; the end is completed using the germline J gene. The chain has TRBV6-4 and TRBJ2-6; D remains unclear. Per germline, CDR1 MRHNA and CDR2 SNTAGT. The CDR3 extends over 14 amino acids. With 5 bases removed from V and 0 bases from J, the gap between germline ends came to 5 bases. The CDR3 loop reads CASSRSSGANVLTF. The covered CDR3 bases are TGTGCCAGCAGTAGGTCCTCTGGGGCCAACGTC.

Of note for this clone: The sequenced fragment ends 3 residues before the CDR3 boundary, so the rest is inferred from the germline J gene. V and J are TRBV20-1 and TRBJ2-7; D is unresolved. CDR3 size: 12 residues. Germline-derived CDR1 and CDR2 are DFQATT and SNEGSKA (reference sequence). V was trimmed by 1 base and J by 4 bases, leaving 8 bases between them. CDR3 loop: CSARAREYEQYF. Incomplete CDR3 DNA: TGCAGTGCTAGAGCGCGAGAGTACGAG.

The CDR3: CASSLSGGPGEQFF. The CDR3 DNA, read in part, is TGTGCCAGCAGCCTCAGCGGGGGGCCGGGTGAG. V usage is TRBV7-2 and J usage is TRBJ2-1; 9 bases fit TRBD2. Read coverage stops 3 residues before the CDR3 terminus; the germline J gene supplies the remainder. Germline assignment: CDR1 SGHTA and CDR2 FQGNSA. CDR3 length: 14 residues. V gave up 5 bases and J gave up 9 bases; unmatched junction bases: 8.

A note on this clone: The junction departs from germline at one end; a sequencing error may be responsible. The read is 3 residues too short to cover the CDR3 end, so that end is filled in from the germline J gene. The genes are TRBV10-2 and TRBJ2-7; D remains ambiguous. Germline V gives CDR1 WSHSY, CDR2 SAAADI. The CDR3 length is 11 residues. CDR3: CASSESSEQYF. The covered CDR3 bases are TGCGCCAGCAGTGAATCCTCCGAG.